The clone carrying this T cell receptor (beta chain) was recorded a few times. This specimen belongs to a study of patients and donors after allogeneic stem cell transplantation. Trimming left V 6 bases short and J 3 bases short, with 12 bases between. This CDR3 has 14 amino acids. CDR1 is SNHLY, CDR2 FYNNEI, per germline. TCRdb processed the RT-PCR reads anew with MiXCR; each CDR3 protein has one entry. This table has about 230,000 distinct CDR3 sequences, 13% to 15% appearing once. The sequence came from a human donor who was either an allogeneic HSCT recipient or a stem cell or donor lymphocyte infusion donor (not recorded which). It is not recorded whose cells these are; they may come from a transplant donor. The sequencing sample was made of blood, either unsorted or a sorted T cell fraction (not recorded which). The chain is built from TRBV2 and TRBJ1-5; D is possibly TRBD1 (5 bases). In DNA form, the CDR3 reads TGTGCCAGCAGGCGGGGACTACCCAATCAGCCCCAGCATTTT. Translation: CASRRGLPNQPQHF.